The 2 T cell receptor beta chains listed next were all sequenced from one sample in a study of OX40 agonist ivuxolimab in advanced cancers. The data were produced by immunoSEQ multiplex PCR, yet TCRdb's version contains in-frame clones alone and is incomplete. The sample lists 55,000 to 80,000 clones; roughly 80% were seen once. The sample here was CD4+ or CD8+ T cells sorted from blood, taken in a trial of the OX40 agonist ivuxolimab. These TCRs come from an adult with an advanced solid tumor such as melanoma, head and neck, liver or kidney cancer.

The chain uses TRBV6-5 and TRBJ1-5, with a weak D call TRBD1 (5 bases). This CDR3 has 14 residues. V was clipped by 5 bases and J by 0 bases, with 8 bases between them. Per the germline V gene, CDR1 is MNHEY and CDR2 is SVGAGI. Written as DNA, the CDR3 is TGTGCCAGCAGTCGACAGTATAGCAATCAGCCCCAGCATTTT. Its translation: CASSRQYSNQPQHF.

This clone was seen a single time. One junction end does not reproduce the germline sequence, and a read error may be involved. The rearrangement links TRBV11-2 to TRBJ2-7; D is tentatively TRBD1 or TRBD2 (5 bases each). From germline, CDR1 is SGHAT and CDR2 FQNNGV. The CDR3 length is 13 residues. In DNA form, the CDR3 reads TGTGCCAGCAGCTTACCAGTAGGAGGCAGGGTAAACTTC. Encoded protein: CASSLPVGGRVNF.